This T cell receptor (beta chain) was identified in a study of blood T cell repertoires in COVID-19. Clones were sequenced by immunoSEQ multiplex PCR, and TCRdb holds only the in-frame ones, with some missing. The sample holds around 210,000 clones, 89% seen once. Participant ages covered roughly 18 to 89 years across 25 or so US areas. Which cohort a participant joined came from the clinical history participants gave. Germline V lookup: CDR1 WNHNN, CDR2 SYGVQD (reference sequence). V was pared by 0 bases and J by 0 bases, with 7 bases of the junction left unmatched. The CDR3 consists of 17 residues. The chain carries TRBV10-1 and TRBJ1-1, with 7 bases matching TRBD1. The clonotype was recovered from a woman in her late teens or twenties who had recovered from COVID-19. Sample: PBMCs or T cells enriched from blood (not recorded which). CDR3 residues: CASSESISGTVNTEAFF. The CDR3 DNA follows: TGCGCCAGCAGTGAGTCGATATCCGGGACAGTGAACACTGAAGCTTTCTTT.